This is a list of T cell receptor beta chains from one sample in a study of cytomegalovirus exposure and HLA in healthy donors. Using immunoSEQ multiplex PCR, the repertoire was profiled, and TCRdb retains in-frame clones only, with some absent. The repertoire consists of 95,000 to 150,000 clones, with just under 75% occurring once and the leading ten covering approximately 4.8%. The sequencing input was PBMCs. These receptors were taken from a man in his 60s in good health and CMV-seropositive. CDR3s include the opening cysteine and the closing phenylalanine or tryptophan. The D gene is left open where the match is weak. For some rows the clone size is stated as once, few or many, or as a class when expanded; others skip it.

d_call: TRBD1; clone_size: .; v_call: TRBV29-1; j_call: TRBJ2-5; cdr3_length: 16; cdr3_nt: TGCAGCGTTCTCCTCCCCGGGACAGGGGGCGCCGGGACCCAGTACTTC; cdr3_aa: CSVLLPGTGGAGTQYF
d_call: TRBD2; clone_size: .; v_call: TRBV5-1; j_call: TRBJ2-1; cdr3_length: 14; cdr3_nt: TGCGCCAGCAGCTTTATAGCGGGGGGGAATGAGCAGTTCTTC; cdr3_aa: CASSFIAGGNEQFF
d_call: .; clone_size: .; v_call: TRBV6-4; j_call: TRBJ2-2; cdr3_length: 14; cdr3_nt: TGTGCCAGCAGAGTCGGAGGGGCCAACGGGGAGCTGTTTTTT; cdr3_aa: CASRVGGANGELFF
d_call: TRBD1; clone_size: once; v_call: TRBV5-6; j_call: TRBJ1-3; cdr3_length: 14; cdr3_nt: TGTGCCAGCAGAGGGACAGTCTCTGGAAACACCATATATTTT; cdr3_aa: CASRGTVSGNTIYF
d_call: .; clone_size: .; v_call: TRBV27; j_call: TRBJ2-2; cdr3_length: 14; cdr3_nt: TGTGCCAGCAGTTTAAATTCAGACACCGGGGAGCTGTTTTTT; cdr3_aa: CASSLNSDTGELFF
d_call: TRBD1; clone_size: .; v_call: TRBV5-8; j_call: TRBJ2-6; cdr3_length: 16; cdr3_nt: TGTGCCAGCAGCTTTTGGACAGGCGCTGGGGCCAACGTCCTGACTTTC; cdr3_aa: CASSFWTGAGANVLTF
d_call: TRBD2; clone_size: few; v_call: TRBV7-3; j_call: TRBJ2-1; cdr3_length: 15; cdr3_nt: TGTGCCAGCAGCCGTAGCGGGGGGGCCTACAATGAGCAGTTCTTC; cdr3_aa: CASSRSGGAYNEQFF
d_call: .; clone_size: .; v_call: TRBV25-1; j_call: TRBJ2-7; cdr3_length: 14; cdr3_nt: TGTGCCAGCAGGGGGGGGCAGGGAGGCTACGAGCAGTACTTC; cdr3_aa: CASRGGQGGYEQYF
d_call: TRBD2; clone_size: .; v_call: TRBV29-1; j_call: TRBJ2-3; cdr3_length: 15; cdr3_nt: TGCAGCGTCCTCTACCGGGGGGGCCAAACAGATACGCAGTATTTT; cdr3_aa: CSVLYRGGQTDTQYF
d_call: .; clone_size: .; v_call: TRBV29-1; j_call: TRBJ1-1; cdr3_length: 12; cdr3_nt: TGCAGCGTTATTCCGTGGGAGACTGAAGCTTTCTTT; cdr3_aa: CSVIPWETEAFF
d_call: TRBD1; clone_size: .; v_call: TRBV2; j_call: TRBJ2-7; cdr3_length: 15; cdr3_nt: TGTGCCAGCAGGGGACAGGGGGCAAGCTCCTACGAGCAGTACTTC; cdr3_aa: CASRGQGASSYEQYF
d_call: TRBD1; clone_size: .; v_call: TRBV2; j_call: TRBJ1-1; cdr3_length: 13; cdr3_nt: TGTGCCAGCAGTGCTGACAGGGGGCTAGCAGCTTTCTTT; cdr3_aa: CASSADRGLAAFF
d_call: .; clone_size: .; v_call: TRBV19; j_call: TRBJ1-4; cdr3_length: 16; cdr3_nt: TGTGCCAGTAGTCGAGGGGAGGCCCCCGAGGATGAAAAACTGTTTTTT; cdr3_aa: CASSRGEAPEDEKLFF
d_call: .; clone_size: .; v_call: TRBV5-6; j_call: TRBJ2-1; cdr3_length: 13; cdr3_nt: TGTGCCAGCAGCTTTCAAGTTGGGGGGGAGCAGTTCTTC; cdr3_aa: CASSFQVGGEQFF
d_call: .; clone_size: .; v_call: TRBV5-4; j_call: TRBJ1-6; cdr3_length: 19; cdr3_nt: TGTGCCAGCAGCTTGGGTTCAGGGGCCGAACTCTCCTATAATTCACCCCTCCACTTT; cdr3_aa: CASSLGSGAELSYNSPLHF
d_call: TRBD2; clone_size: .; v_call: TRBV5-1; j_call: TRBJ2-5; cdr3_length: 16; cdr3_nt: TGCGCCAGCAGCACCGGACTAGCGGGGGGTCAAGAGACCCAGTACTTC; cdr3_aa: CASSTGLAGGQETQYF
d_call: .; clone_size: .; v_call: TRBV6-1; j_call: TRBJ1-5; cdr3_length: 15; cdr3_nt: TGTGCCAGCAGTGAACGTGCAGGGGTGAATCAGCCCCAGCATTTT; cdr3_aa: CASSERAGVNQPQHF
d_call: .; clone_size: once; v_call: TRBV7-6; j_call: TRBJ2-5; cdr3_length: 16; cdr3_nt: TGTGCCAGCAGCTTAAGCGTGGCTAGTCATGGAGAGACCCAGTACTTC; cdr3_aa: CASSLSVASHGETQYF
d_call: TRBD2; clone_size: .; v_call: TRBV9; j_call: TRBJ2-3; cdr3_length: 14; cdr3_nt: TGTGCCAGCAGCGACAGACTAGCCGCAGATACGCAGTATTTT; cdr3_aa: CASSDRLAADTQYF
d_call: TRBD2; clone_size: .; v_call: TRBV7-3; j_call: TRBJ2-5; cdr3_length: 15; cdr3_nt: TGTGCCAGCAGCTGGACTAGCGGGCGGCAAGAGACCCAGTACTTC; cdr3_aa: CASSWTSGRQETQYF
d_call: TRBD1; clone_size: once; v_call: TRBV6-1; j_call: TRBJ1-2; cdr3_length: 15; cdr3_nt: TGTGCCAGCAGTGATAACAGGGGACGAGACTATGGCTACACCTTC; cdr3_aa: CASSDNRGRDYGYTF
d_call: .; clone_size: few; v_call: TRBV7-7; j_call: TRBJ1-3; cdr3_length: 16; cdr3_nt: TGTGCTAGCAGCTTAGGGCCCGGAACAGCTGGAAACACCATATATTTT; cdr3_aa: CASSLGPGTAGNTIYF
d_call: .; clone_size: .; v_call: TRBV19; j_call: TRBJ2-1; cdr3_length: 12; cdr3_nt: TGTGCCAGTAGTATCCGTAGCAGCCTTCTGTTCTTC; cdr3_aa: CASSIRSSLLFF
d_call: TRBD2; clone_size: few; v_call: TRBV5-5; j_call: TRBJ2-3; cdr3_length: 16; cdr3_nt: TGTGCCAGCAGCTTGGGGGCGGGGGTAACCACAGATACGCAGTATTTT; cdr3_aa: CASSLGAGVTTDTQYF
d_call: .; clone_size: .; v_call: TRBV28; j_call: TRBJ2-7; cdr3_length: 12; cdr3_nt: TGTGCCAGCAGTTTATCAGGAGGCGAGCAGTACTTC; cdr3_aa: CASSLSGGEQYF
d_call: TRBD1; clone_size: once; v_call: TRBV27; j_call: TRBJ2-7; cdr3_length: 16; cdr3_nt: TGTGCCAGCAGGCCACATAATCGGGACAGGATAAACGAGCAGTACTTC; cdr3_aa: CASRPHNRDRINEQYF
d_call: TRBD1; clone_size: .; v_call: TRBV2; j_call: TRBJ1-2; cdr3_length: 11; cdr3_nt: TGTGCCAGCGGGACAGGGGGCGGCTACACCTTC; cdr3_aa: CASGTGGGYTF
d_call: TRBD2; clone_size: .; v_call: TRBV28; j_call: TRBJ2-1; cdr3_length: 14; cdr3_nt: TGTGCCAGCAGATCCCGCGGGGGGGTAAATGAGCAGTTCTTC; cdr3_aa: CASRSRGGVNEQFF
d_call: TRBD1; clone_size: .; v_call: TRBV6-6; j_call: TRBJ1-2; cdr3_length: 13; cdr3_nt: TGTGCCAGCAGGGACCGACAGGGGAACGGCTACACCTTC; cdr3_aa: CASRDRQGNGYTF
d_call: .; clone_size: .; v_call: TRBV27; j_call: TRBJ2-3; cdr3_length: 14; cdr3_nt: TGTGCCAGCACCTTGGGCGGGGTAACAGATACGCAGTATTTT; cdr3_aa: CASTLGGVTDTQYF
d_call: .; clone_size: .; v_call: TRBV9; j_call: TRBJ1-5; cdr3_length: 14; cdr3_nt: TGTGCCAGCAGCGTGGGGAGCCGGAATCAGCCCCAGCATTTT; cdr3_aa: CASSVGSRNQPQHF
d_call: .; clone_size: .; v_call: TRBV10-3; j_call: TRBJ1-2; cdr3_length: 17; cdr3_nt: TGTGCCATCAGTGGGATCAATTTGGCAGGGAGGTTCTATGGCTACACCTTC; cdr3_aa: CAISGINLAGRFYGYTF
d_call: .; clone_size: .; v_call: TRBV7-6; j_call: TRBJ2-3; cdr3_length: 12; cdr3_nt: TGTGCCAGCAGCTTAGGGGCGGGCGTCCAGTATTTT; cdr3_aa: CASSLGAGVQYF
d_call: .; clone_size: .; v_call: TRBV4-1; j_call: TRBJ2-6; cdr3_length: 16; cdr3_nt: TGCGCCAGCAGCCAAGTCGGTGGGAGGGGGGCCAACGTCCTGACTTTC; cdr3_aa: CASSQVGGRGANVLTF
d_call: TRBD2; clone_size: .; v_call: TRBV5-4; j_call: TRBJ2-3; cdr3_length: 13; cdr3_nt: TGTGCCAGCAGCACGGGGGGGCGAGATACGCAGTATTTT; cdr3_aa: CASSTGGRDTQYF
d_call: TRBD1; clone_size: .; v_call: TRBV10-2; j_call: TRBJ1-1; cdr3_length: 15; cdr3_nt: TGCGCCAGCAGTGAGTCGACAGGGGGTTGGACTGAAGCTTTCTTT; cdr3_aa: CASSESTGGWTEAFF
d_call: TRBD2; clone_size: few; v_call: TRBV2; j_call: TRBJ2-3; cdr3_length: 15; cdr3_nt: TGTGCCAGCAGTGGGTTTGCGGGGGGCACAGATACGCAGTATTTT; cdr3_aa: CASSGFAGGTDTQYF
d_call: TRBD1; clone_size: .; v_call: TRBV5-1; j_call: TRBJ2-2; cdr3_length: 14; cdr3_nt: TGCGCCAGCAGCTTGACAGGGGGGTCCGGGGAGCTGTTTTTT; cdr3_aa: CASSLTGGSGELFF
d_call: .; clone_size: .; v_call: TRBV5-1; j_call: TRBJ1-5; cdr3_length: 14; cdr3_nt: TGCGCCAGCAGCTTGGACGGGAGCAATCAGCCCCAGCATTTT; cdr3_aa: CASSLDGSNQPQHF